A selection of T cell receptor beta chains follows, all from one sample in a study of cytomegalovirus exposure and HLA in healthy donors. Libraries were prepared by immunoSEQ multiplex PCR; TCRdb keeps only in-frame clonotypes and omits some of them. The sample includes fewer than 300,000 clones, approximately 87% seen only once; the top ten take roughly 1%. Sequencing was carried out using PBMCs. The receptors here all came from a woman aged 18-29 years in good health and CMV-seronegative. The CDR3 runs from the conserved cysteine through the conserved F or W. A D gene is named only where the DNA matches it firmly.

V	J	length	D	CDR3
TRBV6-5	TRBJ2-1	14	TRBD2	CASSYVGGDGEQFF
TRBV14	TRBJ2-5	13	NA	CASSRDNGETQYF
TRBV13	TRBJ2-5	15	TRBD2	CASSLGGTTDETQYF
TRBV27	TRBJ2-3	9	NA	CASRSTRDF
TRBV5-1	TRBJ2-2	18	TRBD2	CASSLGPTGGGSTGELFF
TRBV27	TRBJ1-1	14	TRBD1	CASSPRQGWTEAFF
TRBV11-2	TRBJ2-1	12	NA	CASSSLSVEQFF
TRBV5-1	TRBJ1-2	13	TRBD1	CASSPRQGDGYTF
TRBV29-1	TRBJ1-2	13	TRBD1	CSVYSGQGHGYTF
TRBV7-3	TRBJ2-3	15	TRBD2	CASWITGLVLNTQYF
TRBV28	TRBJ2-5	13	NA	CASMTSGKETQYF
TRBV7-8	TRBJ2-6	15	NA	CASSLGVSGANVLTF
TRBV10-3	TRBJ2-7	16	TRBD1	CAISDVGQGSSYEQYF
TRBV4-3	TRBJ2-1	18	NA	CASSQDRRGVNPYNEQFF
TRBV6-5	TRBJ2-7	13	NA	CASSYSVSYEQYF
TRBV27	TRBJ1-5	13	NA	CASSFSGSQPQHF
TRBV7-3	TRBJ2-2	18	TRBD2	CASSPWLAGGPGAGELFF
TRBV28	TRBJ2-3	15	TRBD2	CASRQAGVRTDTQYF
TRBV27	TRBJ2-7	15	NA	CASSLGSTGHYEQYF
TRBV7-8	TRBJ2-7	15	TRBD2	CASSGGRLSSYEQYF
TRBV5-8	TRBJ1-2	16	NA	CASSPPFGRVEYGYTF
TRBV28	TRBJ1-6	12	NA	CASRGVDSPLHF
TRBV20-1	TRBJ1-2	11	TRBD1	CSANRGGGYTF
TRBV11-1	TRBJ1-1	17	NA	CASSDPQQEVTNTEAFF
TRBV30	TRBJ1-2	17	TRBD1	CAWRPVGQGPTNYGYTF
TRBV9	TRBJ2-1	15	TRBD2	CASRGSGSSYNEQFF
TRBV5-1	TRBJ1-2	19	TRBD1	CASSLVAGTGGSVNYGYTF
TRBV28	TRBJ2-5	13	NA	CARSAAAKETQYF
TRBV10-3	TRBJ1-5	13	NA	CAISGAKNQPQHF
TRBV20-1	TRBJ2-7	11	TRBD1	CRVQGSYEQYF
TRBV29-1	TRBJ2-3	17	NA	CSVEDQRLVMSTDTQYF
TRBV11-2	TRBJ2-1	15	TRBD1	CASSPSGTGYNEQFF
TRBV25-1	TRBJ2-3	14	NA	CASRWGGGTDTQYF
TRBV19	TRBJ2-1	14	TRBD2	CASNGREGRVEQFF
TRBV6-4	TRBJ1-1	13	NA	CASSESEVTEAFF
TRBV9	TRBJ2-2	16	NA	CASSVAPRDNTGELFF
TRBV18	TRBJ2-7	14	NA	CASSPRDFSDEQYF
TRBV6-4	TRBJ1-5	14	NA	CASRHEMSNQPQHF
TRBV5-1	TRBJ2-1	15	NA	CASSRETGSPNEQFF
TRBV28	TRBJ2-7	13	TRBD1	CAIRRQGSYEQYF
TRBV25-1	TRBJ2-1	17	TRBD2	CASSPGWGLAGNNEQFF
TRBV9	TRBJ2-3	16	TRBD2	CASSISSSGDTDTQYF
TRBV7-2	TRBJ2-1	15	TRBD2	CASSLPLAAYNEQFF
TRBV5-1	TRBJ2-5	13	TRBD2	CASGGGRQETQYF
TRBV10-3	TRBJ1-2	15	TRBD1	CAISESKQGAWGYTF
TRBV19	TRBJ1-6	15	TRBD1	CASSAPGQGNSPLHF
TRBV9	TRBJ2-1	15	TRBD2	CASSVLSGLAGEQFF
TRBV9	TRBJ2-7	13	NA	CASSVDQTYEQYF
TRBV4-1	TRBJ2-5	12	NA	CAVPRGEETQYF
TRBV13	TRBJ2-1	18	NA	CASSLAHGVGGFEDEQFF
TRBV6-1	TRBJ2-1	15	NA	CASSEGPPGHGEQFF
TRBV13	TRBJ2-7	14	NA	CASTEGSGSYEQYF